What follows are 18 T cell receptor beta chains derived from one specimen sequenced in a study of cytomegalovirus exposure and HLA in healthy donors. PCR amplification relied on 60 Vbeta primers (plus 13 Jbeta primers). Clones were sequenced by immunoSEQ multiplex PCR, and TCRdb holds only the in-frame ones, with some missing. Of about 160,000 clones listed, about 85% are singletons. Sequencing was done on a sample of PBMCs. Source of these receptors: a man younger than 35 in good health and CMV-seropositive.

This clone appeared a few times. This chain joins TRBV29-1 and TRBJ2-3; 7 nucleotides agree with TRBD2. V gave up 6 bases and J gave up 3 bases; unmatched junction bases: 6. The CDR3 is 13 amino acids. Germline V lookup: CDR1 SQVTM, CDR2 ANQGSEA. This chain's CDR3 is CSVWGGTTDTQYF. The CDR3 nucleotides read TGCAGCGTGTGGGGGGGAACTACAGATACGCAGTATTTT.

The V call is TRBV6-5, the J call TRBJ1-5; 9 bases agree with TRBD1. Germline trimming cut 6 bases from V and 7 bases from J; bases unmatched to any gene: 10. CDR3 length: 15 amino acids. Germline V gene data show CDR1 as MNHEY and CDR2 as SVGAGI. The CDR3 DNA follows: TGTGCCAGCAGACCCGTCACAGGGGGCTACCAGCCCCAGCATTTT. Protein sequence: CASRPVTGGYQPQHF.

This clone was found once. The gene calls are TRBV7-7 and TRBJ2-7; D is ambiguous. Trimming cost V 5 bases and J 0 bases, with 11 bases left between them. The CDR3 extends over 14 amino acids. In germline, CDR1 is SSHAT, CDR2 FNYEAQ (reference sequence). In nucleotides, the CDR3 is TGTGCCAGCAGCCTGACTGAGAGCTCCTACGAGCAGTACTTC. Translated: CASSLTESSYEQYF.

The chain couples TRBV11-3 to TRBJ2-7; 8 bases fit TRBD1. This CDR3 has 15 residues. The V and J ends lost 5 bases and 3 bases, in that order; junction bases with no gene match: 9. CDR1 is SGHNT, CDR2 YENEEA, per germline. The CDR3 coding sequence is TGTGCCAGCAGCATAGGGACAGGCGCGGACTACGAGCAGTACTTC. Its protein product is CASSIGTGADYEQYF.

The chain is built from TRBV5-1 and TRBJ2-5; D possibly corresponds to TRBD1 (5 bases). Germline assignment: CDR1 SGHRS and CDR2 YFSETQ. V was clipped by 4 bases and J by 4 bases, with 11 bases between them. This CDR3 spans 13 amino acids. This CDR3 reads CASSKGPGETQYF. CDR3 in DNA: TGCGCCAGCAGCAAGGGGCCGGGAGAGACCCAGTACTTC.

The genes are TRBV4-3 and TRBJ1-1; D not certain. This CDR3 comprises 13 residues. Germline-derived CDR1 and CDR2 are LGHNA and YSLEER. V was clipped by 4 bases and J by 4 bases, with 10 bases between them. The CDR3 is CASSREAGTEAFF. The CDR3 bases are TGCGCCAGCAGCCGGGAGGCTGGCACTGAAGCTTTCTTT.

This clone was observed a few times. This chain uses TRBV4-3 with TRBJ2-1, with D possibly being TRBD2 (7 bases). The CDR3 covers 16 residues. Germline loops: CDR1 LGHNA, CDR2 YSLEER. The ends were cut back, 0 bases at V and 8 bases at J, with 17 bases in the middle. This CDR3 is CASSQDITGRVYEQFF. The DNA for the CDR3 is TGCGCCAGCAGCCAAGATATCACAGGGAGGGTTTATGAGCAGTTCTTC.

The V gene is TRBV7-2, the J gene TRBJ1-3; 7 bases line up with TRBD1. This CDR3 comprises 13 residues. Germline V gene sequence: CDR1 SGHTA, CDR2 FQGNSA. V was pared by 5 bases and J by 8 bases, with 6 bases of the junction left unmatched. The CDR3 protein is CASSTGQVDTIYF. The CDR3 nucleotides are TGTGCCAGCAGCACAGGACAGGTGGACACCATATATTTT.

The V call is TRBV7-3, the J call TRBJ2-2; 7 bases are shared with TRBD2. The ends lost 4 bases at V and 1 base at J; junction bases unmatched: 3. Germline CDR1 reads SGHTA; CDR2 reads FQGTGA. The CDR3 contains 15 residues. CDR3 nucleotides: TGTGCCAGCAGCTACATAGCGGGGAACACCGGGGAGCTGTTTTTT. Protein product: CASSYIAGNTGELFF. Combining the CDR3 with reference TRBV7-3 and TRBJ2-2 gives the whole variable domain GAGVSQTPSNKVTEKGKYVELRCDPISGHTALYWYRQSLGQGPEFLIYFQGTGAADDSGLPNDRFFAVRPEGSVSTLKIQRTERGDSAVYLCASSYIAGNTGELFFGEGSRLTVL.

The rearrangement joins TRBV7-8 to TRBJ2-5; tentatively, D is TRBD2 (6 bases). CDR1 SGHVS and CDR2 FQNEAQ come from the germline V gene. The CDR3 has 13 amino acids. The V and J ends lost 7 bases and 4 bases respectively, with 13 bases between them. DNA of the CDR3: TGTGCCAGCACCCCTCGGAGGGTAGAGACCCAGTACTTC. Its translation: CASTPRRVETQYF. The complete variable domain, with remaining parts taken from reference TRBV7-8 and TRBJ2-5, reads GAGVSQSPRYKVAKRGQDVALRCDPISGHVSLFWYQQALGQGPEFLTYFQNEAQLDKSGLPSDRFFAERPEGSVSTLKIQRTQQEDSAVYLCASTPRRVETQYFGPGTRLLVL.

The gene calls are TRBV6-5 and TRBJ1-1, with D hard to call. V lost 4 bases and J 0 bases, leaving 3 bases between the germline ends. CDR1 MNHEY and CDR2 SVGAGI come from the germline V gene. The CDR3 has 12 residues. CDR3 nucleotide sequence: TGTGCCAGCAGTTCAGTGAACACTGAAGCTTTCTTT. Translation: CASSSVNTEAFF.

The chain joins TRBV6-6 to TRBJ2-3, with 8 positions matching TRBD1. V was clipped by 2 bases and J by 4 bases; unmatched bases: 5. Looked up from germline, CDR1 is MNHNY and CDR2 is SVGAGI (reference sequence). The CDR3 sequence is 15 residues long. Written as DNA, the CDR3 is TGTGCCAGCAGTTACCCAGGACAGGGCGCAGATACGCAGTATTTT. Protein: CASSYPGQGADTQYF.

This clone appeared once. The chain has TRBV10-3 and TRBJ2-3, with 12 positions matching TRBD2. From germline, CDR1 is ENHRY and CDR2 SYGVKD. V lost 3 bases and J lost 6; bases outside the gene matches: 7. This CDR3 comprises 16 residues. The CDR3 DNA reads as TGTGCCATCAGTGACGCTAGCGGGGGGGGTGGGGATACGCAGTATTTT. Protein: CAISDASGGGGDTQYF.

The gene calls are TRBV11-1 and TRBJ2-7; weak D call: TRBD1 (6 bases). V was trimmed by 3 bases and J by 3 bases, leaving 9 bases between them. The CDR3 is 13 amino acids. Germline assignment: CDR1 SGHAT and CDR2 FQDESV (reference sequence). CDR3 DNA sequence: TGTGCCAGCAGCTTTACACAGGGCTACGAGCAGTACTTC. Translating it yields CASSFTQGYEQYF.

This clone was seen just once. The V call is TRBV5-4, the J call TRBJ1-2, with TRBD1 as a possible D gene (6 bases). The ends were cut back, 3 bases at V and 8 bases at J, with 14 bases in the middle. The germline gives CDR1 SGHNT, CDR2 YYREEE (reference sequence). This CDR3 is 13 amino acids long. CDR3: CASSSYRGSGYTF. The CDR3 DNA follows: TGTGCCAGCAGCTCCTATAGGGGGAGCGGCTACACCTTC.

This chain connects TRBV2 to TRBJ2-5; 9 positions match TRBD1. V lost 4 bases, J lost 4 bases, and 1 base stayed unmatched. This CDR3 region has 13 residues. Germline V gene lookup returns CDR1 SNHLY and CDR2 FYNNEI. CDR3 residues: CASSGQGGETQYF. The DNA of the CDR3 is TGTGCCAGCAGTGGACAGGGGGGAGAGACCCAGTACTTC. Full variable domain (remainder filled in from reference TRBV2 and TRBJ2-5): EPEVTQTPSHQVTQMGQEVILRCVPISNHLYFYWYRQILGQKVEFLVSFYNNEISEKSEIFDDQFSVERPDGSNFTLKIRSTKLEDSAMYFCASSGQGGETQYFGPGTRLLVL.

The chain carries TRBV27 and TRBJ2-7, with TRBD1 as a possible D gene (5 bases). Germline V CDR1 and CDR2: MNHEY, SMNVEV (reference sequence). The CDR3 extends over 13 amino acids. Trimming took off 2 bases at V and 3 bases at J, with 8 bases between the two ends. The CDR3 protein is CASSLGAVYEQYF. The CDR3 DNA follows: TGTGCCAGCAGTTTAGGGGCCGTCTACGAGCAGTACTTC.

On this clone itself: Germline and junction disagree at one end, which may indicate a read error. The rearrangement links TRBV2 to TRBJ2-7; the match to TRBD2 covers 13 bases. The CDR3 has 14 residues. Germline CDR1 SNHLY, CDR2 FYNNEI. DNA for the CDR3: TGTGCCAGCAGTGAAGGACTAGCGGGGGGCGGGCGGCACTTC. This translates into CASSEGLAGGGRHF.